The sequence of this T cell receptor beta chain was determined in a study of identifying expanded T cells in peripheral blood. Points from the study as a whole: Across healthy donors, higher total template counts meant significantly greater roughly two-week count variance.

Germline V gene sequence: CDR1 SGHDT, CDR2 YYEEEE. This CDR3 is 15 amino acids long. V dropped 2 bases and J dropped 7; count of bases not matched to a gene: 6. Here immunoSEQ multiplex PCR was the method, and the copy in TCRdb shows in-frame clones only, minus some. Found here are some 93,000 clones, about 88% of them singletons; the top ten hold about 3.9%. With respect to this clone: Its specificity is not known.

The clonotype originates from a person between 18 and 69 years old in good health. The chain carries TRBV5-6 and TRBJ1-5; 10 nucleotides match TRBD1. Material: blood. In nucleotides, the CDR3 is TGTGCCAGCAGCTTCAACGACAGGGGGCAACAGCCCCAGCATTTT. It codes for CASSFNDRGQQPQHF.